This T cell receptor (beta chain) was sequenced during a study of blood T cell repertoires in COVID-19. Study-level background: Samples representing acute and convalescent COVID-19 were sourced from the United States, Italy and Spain.

In the authors' workflow: Estimation of nucleated cell counts was performed using reference gene primer amplification. This table comes from immunoSEQ multiplex PCR, and its TCRdb copy is limited to in-frame clones, with some not included. The D gene and trimming were derived from the DNA, and the V and J assignments and clone size from that table. The table records under 150,000 clones, approximately 90% of them present only once. CDR3 length equals 14 residues. Trimming cost V 1 base and J 5 bases; bases outside gene matches: 3. The V gene's germline CDR1 is LGHNA and CDR2 YSLEER. The TCR sequence derives from a woman aged 40 to 50 with acute or convalescent COVID-19. The chain employs TRBV4-3 and TRBJ2-3; TRBD2 matches 7 bases. The specimen was peripheral blood. CDR3 nucleotide sequence: TGCGCCAGCAGCCAAGGGGGGGGTCAAGATACGCAGTATTTT. It specifies CASSQGGGQDTQYF.